The sequence of this T cell receptor beta chain was determined in a study of blood T cells in healthy people across ages. This clonotype was seen a handful of times. V was cut by 1 base and J by 7 bases, with 9 bases left in between. Germline assignment: CDR1 MRHNA and CDR2 SNTAGT. This CDR3 is 13 amino acids long. Using a J-beta primer mix together with a sample-barcoded 5' primer, a second PCR was run for roughly 6 to 11 cycles. TCRdb re-analysed the 5' RACE reads in MiXCR, keeping a single row per CDR3 protein. The sample yields fewer than 2 million distinct CDR3 sequences, 30% to 40% seen once. The sequenced material came from blood. The rearrangement joins TRBV6-4 to TRBJ2-3; D uncertain. The clonotype originates from a human donor in good health. The CDR3 DNA reads TGTGCCAGCAGTGACTTCCCCTCGAATACGCAGTATTTT. Translated, it gives CASSDFPSNTQYF.